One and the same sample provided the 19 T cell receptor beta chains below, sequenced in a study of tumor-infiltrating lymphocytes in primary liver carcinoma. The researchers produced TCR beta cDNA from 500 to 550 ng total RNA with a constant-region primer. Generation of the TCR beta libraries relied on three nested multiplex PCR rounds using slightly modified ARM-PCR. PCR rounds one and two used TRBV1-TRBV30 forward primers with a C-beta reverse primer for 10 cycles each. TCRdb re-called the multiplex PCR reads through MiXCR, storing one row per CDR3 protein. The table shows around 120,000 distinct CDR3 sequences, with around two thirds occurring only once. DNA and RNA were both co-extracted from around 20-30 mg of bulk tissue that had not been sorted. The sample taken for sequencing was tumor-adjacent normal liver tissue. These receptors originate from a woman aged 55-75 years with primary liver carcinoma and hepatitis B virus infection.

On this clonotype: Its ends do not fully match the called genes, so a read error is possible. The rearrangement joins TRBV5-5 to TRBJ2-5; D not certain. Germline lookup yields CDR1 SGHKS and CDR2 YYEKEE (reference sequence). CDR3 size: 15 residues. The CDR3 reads CASSFVLMNQDTQYF. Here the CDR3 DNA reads TGTGCCAGCAGCTTTGTACTCATGAATCAAGATACCCAGTACTTC. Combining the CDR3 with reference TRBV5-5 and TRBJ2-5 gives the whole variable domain DAGVTQSPTHLIKTRGQQVTLRCSPISGHKSVSWYQQVLGQGPQFIFQYYEKEERGRGNFPDRFSARQFPNYSSELNVNALLLGDSALYLCASSFVLMNQDTQYFGPGTRLLVL.

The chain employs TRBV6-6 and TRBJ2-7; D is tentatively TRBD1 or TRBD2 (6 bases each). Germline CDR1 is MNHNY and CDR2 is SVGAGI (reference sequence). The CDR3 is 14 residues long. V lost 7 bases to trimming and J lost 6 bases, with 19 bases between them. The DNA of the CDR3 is TGTGCCAGCATCAGCAGAGCGGGCAGGGGCGAGCAGTACTTC. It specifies CASISRAGRGEQYF.

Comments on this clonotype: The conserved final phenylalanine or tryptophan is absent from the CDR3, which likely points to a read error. DNA of the CDR3: TGCAGCGTTAAGCCGAATAGCGGGAGTCCCTACGAGCAGTACCTC. Residues: CSVKPNSGSPYEQYL. The J gene is TRBJ2-7, the V gene TRBV29-1; 9 positions match TRBD2. This CDR3 contains 15 residues. Germline CDR1 and CDR2: SQVTM and ANQGSEA. J gave up 2 bases and V 5 bases, and 10 bases lay outside the gene matches.

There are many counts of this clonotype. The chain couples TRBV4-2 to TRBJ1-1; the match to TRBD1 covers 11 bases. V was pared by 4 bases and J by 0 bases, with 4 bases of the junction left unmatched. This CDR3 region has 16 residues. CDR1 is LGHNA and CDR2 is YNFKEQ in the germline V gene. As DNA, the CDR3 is TGTGCCAGCAGCCGTGGGACAGGGGGAATGAACACTGAAGCTTTCTTT. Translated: CASSRGTGGMNTEAFF.

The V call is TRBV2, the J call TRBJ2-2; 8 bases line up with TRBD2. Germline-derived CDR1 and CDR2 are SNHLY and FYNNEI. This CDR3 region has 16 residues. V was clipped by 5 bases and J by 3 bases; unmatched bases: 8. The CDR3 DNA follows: TGTGCCAGCAGTCCCGGGACTAGACGGGACACCGGGGAGCTGTTTTTT. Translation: CASSPGTRRDTGELFF.

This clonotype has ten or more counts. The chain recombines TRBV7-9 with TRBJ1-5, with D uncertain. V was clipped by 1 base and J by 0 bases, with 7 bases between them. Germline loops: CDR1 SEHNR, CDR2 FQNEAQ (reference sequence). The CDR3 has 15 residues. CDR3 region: CASSLGANSNQPQHF. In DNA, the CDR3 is TGTGCCAGCAGCTTAGGGGCGAATAGCAATCAGCCCCAGCATTTT.

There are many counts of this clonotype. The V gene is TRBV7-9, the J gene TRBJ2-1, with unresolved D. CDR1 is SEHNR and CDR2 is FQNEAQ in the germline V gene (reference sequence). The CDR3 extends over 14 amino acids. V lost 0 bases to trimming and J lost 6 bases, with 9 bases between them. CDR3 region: CASSLAGSRNEQFF. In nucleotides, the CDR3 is TGTGCCAGCAGCTTAGCGGGGTCTCGCAATGAGCAGTTCTTC.

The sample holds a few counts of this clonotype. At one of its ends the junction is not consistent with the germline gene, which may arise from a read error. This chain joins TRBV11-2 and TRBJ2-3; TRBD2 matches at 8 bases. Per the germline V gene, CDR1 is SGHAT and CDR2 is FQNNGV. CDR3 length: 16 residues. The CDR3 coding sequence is TGTGCCGGCAGCGCTGGTAGCGGGGCTAGCATAGATACGCAGTATTTT. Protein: CAGSAGSGASIDTQYF.

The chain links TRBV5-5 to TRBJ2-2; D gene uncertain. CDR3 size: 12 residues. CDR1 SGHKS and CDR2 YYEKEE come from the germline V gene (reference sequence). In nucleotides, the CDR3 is TGTGTCAACAGCATGGTTGGCGGGGAGCTGTTTTTT. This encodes CVNSMVGGELFF.

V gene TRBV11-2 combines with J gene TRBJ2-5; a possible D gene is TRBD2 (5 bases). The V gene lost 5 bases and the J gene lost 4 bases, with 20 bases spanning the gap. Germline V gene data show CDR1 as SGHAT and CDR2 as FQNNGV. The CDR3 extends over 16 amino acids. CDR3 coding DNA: TGTGCCAGCAGCCACCCCCGTGGTAGCGAGAGAGAGACCCAGTACTTC. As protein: CASSHPRGSERETQYF.

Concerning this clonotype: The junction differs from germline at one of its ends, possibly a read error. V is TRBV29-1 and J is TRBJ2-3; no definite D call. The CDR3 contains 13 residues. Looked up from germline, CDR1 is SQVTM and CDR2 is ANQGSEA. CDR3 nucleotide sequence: TGCAGCGTTGGGGCCGATAGCATAGATACGCAGTATTTT. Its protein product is CSVGADSIDTQYF.

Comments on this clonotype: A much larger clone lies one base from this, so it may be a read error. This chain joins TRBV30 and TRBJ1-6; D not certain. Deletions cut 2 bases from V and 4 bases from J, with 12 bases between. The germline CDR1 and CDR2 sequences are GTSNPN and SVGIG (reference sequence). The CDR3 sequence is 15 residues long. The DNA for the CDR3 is TGTGCCTGGAGTTGGACCGGGAATTATAATTCACCCCTCCACTTT. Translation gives CAWSWTGNYNSPLHF.

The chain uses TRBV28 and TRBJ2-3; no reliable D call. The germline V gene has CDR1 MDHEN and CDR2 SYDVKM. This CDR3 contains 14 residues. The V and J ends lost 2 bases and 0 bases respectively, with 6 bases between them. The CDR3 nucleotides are TGTGCCAGCAGTTTAACACATAGCACAGATACGCAGTATTTT. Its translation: CASSLTHSTDTQYF. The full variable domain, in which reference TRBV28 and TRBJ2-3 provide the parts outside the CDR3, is DVKVTQSSRYLVKRTGEKVFLECVQDMDHENMFWYRQDPGLGLRLIYFSYDVKMKEKGDIPEGYSVSREKKERFSLILESASTNQTSMYLCASSLTHSTDTQYFGPGTRLTVL.

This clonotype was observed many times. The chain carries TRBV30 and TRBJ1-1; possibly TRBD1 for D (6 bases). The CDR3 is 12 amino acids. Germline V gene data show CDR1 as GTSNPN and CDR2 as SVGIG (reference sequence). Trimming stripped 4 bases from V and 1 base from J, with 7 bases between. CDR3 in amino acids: CAWKGQNTEAFF. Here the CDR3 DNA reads TGTGCCTGGAAGGGACAGAACACTGAAGCTTTCTTT. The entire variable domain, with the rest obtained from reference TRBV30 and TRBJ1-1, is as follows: SQTIHQWPATLVQPVGSPLSLECTVEGTSNPNLYWYRQAAGRGLQLLFYSVGIGQISSEVPQNLSASRPQDRQFILSSKKLLLSDSGFYLCAWKGQNTEAFFGQGTRLTVV.

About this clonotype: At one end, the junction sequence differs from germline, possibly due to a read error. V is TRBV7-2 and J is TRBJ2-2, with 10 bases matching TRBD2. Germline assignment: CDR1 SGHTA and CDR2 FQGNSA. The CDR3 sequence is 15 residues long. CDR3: CVSSQREGYTGELFF. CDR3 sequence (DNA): TGTGTCAGCAGCCAGCGGGAGGGGTACACCGGGGAGCTGTTTTTT.

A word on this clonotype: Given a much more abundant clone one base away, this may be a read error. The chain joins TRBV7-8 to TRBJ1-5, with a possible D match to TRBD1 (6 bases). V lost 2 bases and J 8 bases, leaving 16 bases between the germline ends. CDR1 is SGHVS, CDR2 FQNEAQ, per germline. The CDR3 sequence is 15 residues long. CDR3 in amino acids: CASSLSGQVGEPQHF. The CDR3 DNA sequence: TGTGCCAGCAGCTTATCGGGACAAGTTGGCGAGCCCCAGCATTTT. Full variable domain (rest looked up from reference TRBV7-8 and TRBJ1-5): GAGVSQSPRYKVAKRGQDVALRCDPISGHVSLFWYQQALGQGPEFLTYFQNEAQLDKSGLPSDRFFAERPEGSVSTLKIQRTQQEDSAVYLCASSLSGQVGEPQHFGDGTRLSIL.

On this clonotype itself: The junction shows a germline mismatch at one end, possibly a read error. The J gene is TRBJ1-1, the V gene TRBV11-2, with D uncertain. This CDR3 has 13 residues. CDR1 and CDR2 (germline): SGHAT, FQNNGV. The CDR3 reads CTSSLASGRQALF. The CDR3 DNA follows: TGTACCAGCAGCTTAGCCTCGGGGAGGCAAGCTCTCTTT.

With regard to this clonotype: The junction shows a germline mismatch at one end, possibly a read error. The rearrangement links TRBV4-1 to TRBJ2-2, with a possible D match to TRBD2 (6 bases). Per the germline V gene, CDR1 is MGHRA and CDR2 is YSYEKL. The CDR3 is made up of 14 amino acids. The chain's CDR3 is CVSSQVRGYGELFF. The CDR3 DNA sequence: TGCGTCAGCAGCCAAGTCCGGGGGTACGGGGAGCTGTTTTTT.

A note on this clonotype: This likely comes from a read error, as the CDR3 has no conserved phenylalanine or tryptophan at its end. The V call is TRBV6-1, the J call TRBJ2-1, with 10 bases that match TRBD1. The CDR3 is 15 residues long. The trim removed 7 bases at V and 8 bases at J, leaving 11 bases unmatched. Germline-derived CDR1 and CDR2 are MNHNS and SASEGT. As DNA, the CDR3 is TGTGCCAGCAATGACAGGGGGCCCGGTGTAGATGAGCAGTTCATC. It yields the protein CASNDRGPGVDEQFI.